Sequencing of this TCR beta chain was carried out in a study of T cells in Graves' hyperthyroidism and ophthalmopathy. The V end was cut by 3 bases, the J end by 5 bases, with 11 bases between. The CDR3 is made up of 13 amino acids. Germline V gene sequence: CDR1 SGHRS, CDR2 YFSETQ. Study-wide results and caveats: The authors' 13 V-J model separated ophthalmopathy from stable hyperthyroidism. Ophthalmopathy, which appeared later, was predicted by the model a median about 6.8 months before onset.

As for this clonotype: Its antigen is unidentified.

Using RNA transcripts as the source, TCR beta CDR3 regions were amplified. The primer set for the first-round RT-PCR of the TCR CDR3 was HTBI. One entry per CDR3 protein, called by TCRdb with MiXCR from the multiplex PCR reads. The sample includes hundreds of thousands of distinct CDR3 sequences, 16% of them seen just once. The study based diagnoses on clinical symptoms, serum thyroxine and TRAb, thyroid ultrasound and orbital computed tomography. The sequence came from a woman aged 40-49 years with Graves' ophthalmopathy. The rearrangement uses TRBV5-1 and TRBJ2-5; D unclear. Sequenced: blood. CDR3 coding DNA: TGCGCCAGCAGCTCTTCGACGAGGGAGACCCAGTACTTC. Residues: CASSSSTRETQYF. Supplemented by reference TRBV5-1 and TRBJ2-5, the full variable domain reads KAGVTQTPRYLIKTRGQQVTLSCSPISGHRSVSWYQQTPGQGLQFLFEYFSETQRNKGNFPGRFSGRQFSNSRSEMNVSTLELGDSALYLCASSSSTRETQYFGPGTRLLVL.